Described below is a single T cell receptor beta chain sequence and its context. Its antigen target is currently unknown. No much larger clonotype is one base removed from it; base qualities were not supplied. This sample stems from a study of blood T cell repertoires in COVID-19 (TCRdb year 2020). Some background on the complete study: Samples from collaborators originated in the United States, Italy and Spain and spanned both the acute and convalescent phases of COVID-19. The material from the prospective study consisted of cDNA or gDNA derived from T cells, B-cell-depleted T cells, or PBMCs. Samples came from the ongoing ImmuneRACE study (first 160 participants) plus 1,254 subjects from 6 global collaborators. Subjects who had been exposed to COVID-19, were actively infected with it, or had recovered from it provided the deeply sampled blood TCRbeta repertoires that made up the dataset. HLA class I and class II types, where available, came from metadata supplied by the sample provider rather than from assay-based typing. The sample metadata nearly always contained a de-identified subject ID, COVID-19 status, age in years and sex. The repertoires were made available in a free public database intended to serve as a resource for research on the immune response to SARS-CoV-2.

The germline V gene specifies LGHNA as CDR1 and YNFKEQ as CDR2. The CDR3 has 13 amino acids, counting the end cysteine and phenylalanine. The sequence is cut down to CDR3 DNA, 39 bases in frame from base 1. Trimming costs V 3 bases and J 6 bases, and their ends lie 11 bases apart. Overall study outcomes, separate from this receptor: Clinical and demographic metadata were provided uncurated, with the amount varying by source and participant.

At one collaborating source in Seattle, patients were enrolled during active infection and were followed longitudinally through the course of disease. The collaborating institutions used their own protocols to collect whole blood in K2EDTA tubes. For TCRbeta analysis, collaborator samples were shipped as frozen whole blood, as isolated PBMCs, or as DNA extracted from either sample type. TCRbeta CDR3 regions were amplified from genomic DNA using the immunoSEQ Assay, a bias-controlled multiplex PCR. From the authors' description of their analysis: The number of nucleated cells in each sample was estimated from the amplification of reference gene primers within the assay. To quantify the absolute abundance of each unique TCRbeta CDR3 rearrangement, sequence reads were collapsed and filtered. For each sample, productive Simpson clonality was calculated as the square root of Simpson's diversity index over productive rearrangements. TCRdb carries this immuneACCESS record with in-frame sequences only. Its versions omit some clonotypes, under half of them owing to an unresolved V gene in the studies checked, with the rest unexplained. The V and J calls and clone size were taken over from that table, and D and trimming were inferred from the DNA. For this sample the table gives 150,000 to 200,000 clones, of which over 90% were detected only once. The ten largest account for less than 2% of the sample.

In this chain, TRBV4-2 is recombined with TRBJ1-2; possibly the D gene is TRBD1, per 5 matching bases. The receptor's source is a woman in her sixties with COVID-19, enrolled during active disease. The sequenced sample was peripheral blood. Here is the DNA: TGTGCCAGCAGCCATCCGGGGGGGGATGGCTACACCTTC. The resulting protein is CASSHPGGDGYTF.